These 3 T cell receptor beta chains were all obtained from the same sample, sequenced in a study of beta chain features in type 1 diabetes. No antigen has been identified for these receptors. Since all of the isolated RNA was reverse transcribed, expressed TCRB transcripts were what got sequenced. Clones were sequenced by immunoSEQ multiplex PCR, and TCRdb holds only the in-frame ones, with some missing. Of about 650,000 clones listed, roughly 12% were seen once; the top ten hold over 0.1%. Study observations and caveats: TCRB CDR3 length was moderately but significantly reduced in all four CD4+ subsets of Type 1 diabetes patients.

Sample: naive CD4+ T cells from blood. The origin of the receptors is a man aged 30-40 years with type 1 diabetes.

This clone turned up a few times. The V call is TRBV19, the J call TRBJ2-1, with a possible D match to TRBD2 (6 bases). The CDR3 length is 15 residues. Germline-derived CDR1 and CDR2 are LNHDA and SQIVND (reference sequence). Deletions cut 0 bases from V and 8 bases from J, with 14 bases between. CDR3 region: CASSIDGGERYEQFF. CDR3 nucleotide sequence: TGTGCCAGTAGTATAGATGGCGGGGAACGCTATGAGCAGTTCTTC.

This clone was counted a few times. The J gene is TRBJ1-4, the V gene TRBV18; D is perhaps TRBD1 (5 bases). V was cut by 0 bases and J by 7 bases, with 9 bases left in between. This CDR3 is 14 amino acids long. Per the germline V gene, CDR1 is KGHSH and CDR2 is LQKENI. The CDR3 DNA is TGTGCCAGCTCACCACCCGGGACGACTGAAAAACTGTTTTTT. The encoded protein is CASSPPGTTEKLFF.

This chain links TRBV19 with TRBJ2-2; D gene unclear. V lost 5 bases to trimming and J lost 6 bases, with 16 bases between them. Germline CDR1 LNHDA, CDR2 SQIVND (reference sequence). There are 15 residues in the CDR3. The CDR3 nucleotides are TGTGCCAGTAGTGTCGGGCCAGTAGGATCCGGGGAGCTGTTTTTT. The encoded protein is CASSVGPVGSGELFF.